This entry concerns a single TCR beta chain. This CDR3 contains 14 residues. The V gene lost 5 bases and the J gene lost 4 bases, with 14 bases spanning the gap. CDR1 and CDR2 from the germline V gene are MNHEY and SVGAGI. The data were taken from a study of blood T cell repertoires in COVID-19. Background on the study: From the United States, Italy and Spain came samples of acute and convalescent COVID-19. In each case, the material was cDNA or gDNA derived from T cells, B-cell-depleted T cells, or PBMCs.

Method: immunoSEQ multiplex PCR; TCRdb's copy keeps in-frame clones and lacks some. The repertoire holds 250,000 to 400,000 clones, with around 90% as singletons. The sample comprised peripheral blood. The sequence was obtained from a woman aged 25 to 39 with COVID-19, enrolled during active disease. The chain recombines TRBV6-5 with TRBJ1-1; maybe TRBD1 (6 bases). CDR3 sequence reads: CASSPISGVTEAFF. As DNA, the CDR3 is TGTGCCAGCAGTCCAATTTCAGGGGTCACTGAAGCTTTCTTT.